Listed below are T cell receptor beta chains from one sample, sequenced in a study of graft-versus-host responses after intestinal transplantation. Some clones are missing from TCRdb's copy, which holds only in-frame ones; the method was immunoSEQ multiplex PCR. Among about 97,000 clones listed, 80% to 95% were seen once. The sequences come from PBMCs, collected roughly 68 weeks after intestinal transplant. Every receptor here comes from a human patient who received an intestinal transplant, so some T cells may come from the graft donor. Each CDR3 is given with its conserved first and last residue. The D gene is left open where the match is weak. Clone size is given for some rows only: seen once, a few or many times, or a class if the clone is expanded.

TGTGCCAGCAGACCTCCGGGACAGTCCTACGAGCAGTACTTC | CASRPPGQSYEQYF | TRBV6-5 | TRBD1 | TRBJ2-7 | once
TGTGCCAGTAGGGAAACGAATTCACCCCTCCACTTT | CASRETNSPLHF | TRBV19 | - | TRBJ1-6 | -
TGTGCCAGCAGCCCCGGGCAGGACACTGAAGCTTTCTTT | CASSPGQDTEAFF | TRBV4-2 | - | TRBJ1-1 | -
TGTGCCAGCAGCACATTTACGGGGGGCACAGATACGCAGTATTTT | CASSTFTGGTDTQYF | TRBV7-3 | - | TRBJ2-3 | -
TGTGCCAGCAGTTTAGTGACTAGCGGCAATGAGCAGTTCTTC | CASSLVTSGNEQFF | TRBV6-5 | TRBD2 | TRBJ2-1 | -
TGTGCCAGCAGCGCGCCCGGGACAGCTCCTAACTATGGCTACACCTTC | CASSAPGTAPNYGYTF | TRBV5-6 | TRBD1 | TRBJ1-2 | once
TGCGCCAGCAGCCCAACAGGGGGCTATACCGGGGAGCTGTTTTTT | CASSPTGGYTGELFF | TRBV5-1 | TRBD1 | TRBJ2-2 | -
TGTGCCAGCAGTTATCGGGCGGGGGGCCTCACCTACGAGCAGTACTTC | CASSYRAGGLTYEQYF | TRBV6-5 | TRBD2 | TRBJ2-7 | -
TGTGCCAGCAGCTCACCAAACTCTGGGGCCAACGTCCTGACTTTC | CASSSPNSGANVLTF | TRBV9 | - | TRBJ2-6 | -
TGTGCCAGCAGCTTCGGTAAGCCGAGTGAAGCTTTCTTT | CASSFGKPSEAFF | TRBV5-6 | - | TRBJ1-1 | -
TGCGCCAGCAGTGAGTCTGGGTTCGCAGAGACCCAGTACTTC | CASSESGFAETQYF | TRBV10-1 | - | TRBJ2-5 | few
TGCGTCAGCAGCCAAGGACAGGCTAACTATGGCTACACCTTC | CVSSQGQANYGYTF | TRBV4-1 | TRBD1 | TRBJ1-2 | once
TGTGCCAGTAGTATTGGGCAGGGGGCGCGGGTTGGCAATCAGCCCCAGCATTTT | CASSIGQGARVGNQPQHF | TRBV19 | TRBD1 | TRBJ1-5 | -
TGTGCCAGCAGTGAGGGTATAAGCTACTACGAGCAGTACTTC | CASSEGISYYEQYF | TRBV2 | - | TRBJ2-7 | -
TGTGCTAGCAGCGAAGGCCCGGGGGGACGCACAGATACGCAGTATTTT | CASSEGPGGRTDTQYF | TRBV7-7 | TRBD2 | TRBJ2-3 | -